Sequencing of this TCR beta chain was carried out in a study of CD4 T cells in relation to SARS-CoV-2 and coronaviruses. Study-wide background: After roughly ten days of antigen culture, PBMC TCR beta CDR3s were sequenced. Crossreactive spike epitopes shared across donors were mapped to their HLA restriction.

This CDR3 is 15 amino acids long. Per germline, CDR1 SGHTA and CDR2 FQGTGA. J was trimmed by 9 bases and V by 1 base; bases with no gene match: 8. General observations from the study: No donor gave both pre-pandemic and post-infection samples.

Assay used: immunoSEQ multiplex PCR; TCRdb lists only in-frame clones, some missing. This sample has roughly 20,000 clones, with 60% to 80% found just once. Before the COVID-19 pandemic, during about 2011-2019, CD4+ T cells were taken from unexposed donors. Isolation of CD4+ T cells took place after about 9 days in culture. Cells permitting, SARS-CoV-2 S/N and four cold-coronavirus spikes were tested on unexposed-donor CD4+ T cells. With regard to this clone: Its specificity is unknown.

The chain is built from TRBV7-3 and TRBJ2-1; TRBD2 matches 8 bases. The receptor was isolated from a human donor in good health. The specimen was CD4+ T cells from PBMCs, cultured in vitro. Here the CDR3 DNA reads TGTGCCAGCAGCTTAATGGGCGAGCGGGAGAGTGAGCAGTTCTTC. Protein: CASSLMGERESEQFF.